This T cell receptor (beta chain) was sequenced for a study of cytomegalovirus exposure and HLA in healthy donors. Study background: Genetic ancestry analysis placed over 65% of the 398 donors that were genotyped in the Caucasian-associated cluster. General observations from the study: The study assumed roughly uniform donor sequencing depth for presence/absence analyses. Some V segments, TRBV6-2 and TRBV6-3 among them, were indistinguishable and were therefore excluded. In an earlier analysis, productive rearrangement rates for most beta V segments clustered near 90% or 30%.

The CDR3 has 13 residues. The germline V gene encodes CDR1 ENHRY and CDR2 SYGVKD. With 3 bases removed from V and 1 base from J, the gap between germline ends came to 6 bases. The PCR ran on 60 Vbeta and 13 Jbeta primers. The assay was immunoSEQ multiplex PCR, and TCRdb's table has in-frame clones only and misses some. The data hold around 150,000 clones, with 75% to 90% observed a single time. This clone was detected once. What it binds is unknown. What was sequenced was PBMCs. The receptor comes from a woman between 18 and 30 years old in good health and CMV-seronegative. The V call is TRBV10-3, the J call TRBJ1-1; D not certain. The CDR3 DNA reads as TGTGCCATCAGTGACGCCAGGAACACTGAAGCTTTCTTT. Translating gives CAISDARNTEAFF.